This T cell receptor (beta chain) was found in a study of OX40 agonist ivuxolimab in advanced cancers. Across the study: Participants averaged about 66 years of age (range about 23 to 79) and were around 80% male. Study observations and caveats: CD4+ and CD8+ blood T cells expanded clonally by week 6 at 0.1 to 3.0 mg/kg.

Remarks on this clone: What it binds is unknown.

CDR3 length equals 13 residues. Germline-derived CDR1 and CDR2 are SNHLY and FYNNEI. V dropped 4 bases and J dropped 5; count of bases not matched to a gene: 3. TCRdb's copy holds only in-frame clones and misses some; the assay was immunoSEQ multiplex PCR. Of about 81,000 clones detected, around 80% appear once; the ten largest clones hold 6.6%. Patients were excluded for autoimmune disease history or systemic immunosuppression. This receptor was identified in an adult with an advanced solid tumor such as melanoma, head and neck, liver or kidney cancer. This chain links TRBV2 with TRBJ2-5, with 8 bases lining up with TRBD2. The specimen comprised CD4+ or CD8+ T cells sorted from blood, sampled in a trial of the OX40 agonist ivuxolimab. DNA for the CDR3: TGTGCCAGCAGTGGCGCTAGCGGGGAGACCCAGTACTTC. This encodes CASSGASGETQYF.